These 9 T cell receptor beta chains share one sample of origin, sequenced in a study of early T cells in non-severe SARS-CoV-2 infection. MiXCR, run by TCRdb on the 5' RACE reads, gives a single entry per CDR3 protein. The sample yields more than 25,000 distinct CDR3 sequences, around 5.9% seen once. Sequences were obtained from whole blood. All receptors come from an adult who was a healthcare worker with PCR-confirmed SARS-CoV-2 infection or an uninfected control (not recorded which).

This clonotype was observed many times. V gene TRBV20-1 combines with J gene TRBJ2-7; 9 nucleotides line up with TRBD1. J was trimmed by 3 bases and V by 6 bases; bases with no gene match: 6. Germline V gene data show CDR1 as DFQATT and CDR2 as SNEGSKA (reference sequence). This CDR3 has 13 amino acids. For the CDR3, the DNA is TGCAGTGCCTCGACGGACAGGGGCTACGAGCAGTACTTC. This codes for CSASTDRGYEQYF.

There are many counts of this clonotype. V gene TRBV5-1 combines with J gene TRBJ1-4; 9 bases map to TRBD1. V was clipped by 5 bases and J by 4 bases; unmatched bases: 3. From germline, CDR1 is SGHRS and CDR2 YFSETQ. The CDR3 contains 14 residues. The CDR3 sequence is CASRSGQGNEKLFF. The CDR3 DNA sequence: TGCGCCAGCAGGTCGGGACAGGGTAATGAAAAACTGTTTTTT.

This clonotype has at least ten counts. The rearrangement joins TRBV11-2 to TRBJ2-5; 14 nucleotides match TRBD2. Germline CDR1 SGHAT, CDR2 FQNNGV. V lost 5 bases to trimming and J lost 5 bases; unmatched junction nucleotides: 10. This CDR3 has 17 residues. The CDR3 coding sequence is TGTGCCAGCAGCAGAACGGGACTAGCGGGGGCAGAGGAGACCCAGTACTTC. It is translated as CASSRTGLAGAEETQYF.

This clonotype was seen many times. The rearrangement joins TRBV20-1 to TRBJ2-3, with D tentatively TRBD1 or TRBD2 (5 bases each). V lost 6 bases and J 2 bases, leaving 18 bases between the germline ends. The CDR3 runs to 15 residues. CDR1 is DFQATT, CDR2 SNEGSKA, per germline (reference sequence). The CDR3 DNA follows: TGCAGTGCGGACGGGACGGGGAAAGACACAGATACGCAGTATTTT. Translation: CSADGTGKDTDTQYF.

This clonotype appeared many times. This chain links TRBV15 with TRBJ1-4; 7 positions agree with TRBD1. Per germline, CDR1 LNHNV and CDR2 YYDKDF (reference sequence). The length of the CDR3 is 15 residues. With 8 bases clipped from V and 8 bases from J, the junction kept 14 bases outside the gene matches. In DNA, the CDR3 is TGTGCCACCGGGCAGGGGGGAGTAGGATACGAAAAACTGTTTTTT. Its translation: CATGQGGVGYEKLFF.

This clonotype was counted at least ten times. The CDR3 DNA sequence: TGTGCCAGCAGCCCCAGGACAGGGCTAAGCTCCTACAATGAGCAGTTCTTC. It yields the protein CASSPRTGLSSYNEQFF. V usage is TRBV13 and J usage is TRBJ2-1; 8 bases fit TRBD1. With 5 bases clipped from V and 0 bases from J, the junction kept 9 bases outside the gene matches. The germline V gene encodes CDR1 PRHDT and CDR2 FYEKMQ (reference sequence). There are 17 residues in the CDR3. The complete variable domain, with remaining parts taken from reference TRBV13 and TRBJ2-1, reads AAGVIQSPRHLIKEKRETATLKCYPIPRHDTVYWYQQGPGQDPQFLISFYEKMQSDKGSIPDRFSAQQFSDYHSELNMSSLELGDSALYFCASSPRTGLSSYNEQFFGPGTRLTVL.

This clonotype was observed many times. The V call is TRBV15, the J call TRBJ2-1; D gene ambiguous. CDR1 and CDR2 from the germline V gene are LNHNV and YYDKDF (reference sequence). The V end lost 3 bases, the J end lost 6 bases, and 15 bases lay between the germline ends. This CDR3 has 15 amino acids. The CDR3 nucleotides are TGTGCCACCAGCAGGGTCCCGGATTTGGGCAATGAGCAGTTCTTC. This codes for CATSRVPDLGNEQFF.

This clonotype occurred many times. The CDR3 coding sequence is TGTGCCAGCAGTTACTCGCAGGACACCATATATTTT. The encoded protein is CASSYSQDTIYF. The chain recombines TRBV6-6 with TRBJ1-3, with D unclear. This CDR3 has 12 amino acids. V gave up 0 bases and J gave up 8 bases, with 5 bases separating them. From germline, CDR1 is MNHNY and CDR2 SVGAGI (reference sequence).

This clonotype was seen many times. The V call is TRBV2, the J call TRBJ2-1, with 12 bases fitting TRBD2. CDR1 SNHLY and CDR2 FYNNEI come from the germline V gene. This CDR3 is 15 amino acids long. The junction had 0 bases not matched to a gene; V was cut back by 6 bases and J by 0 bases. CDR3 nucleotide sequence: TGTGCCAGCAGACTAGCGGGGGGCTCCTACAATGAGCAGTTCTTC. It yields the protein CASRLAGGSYNEQFF.